These T cell receptor beta chains were read from a single sample in a study of T cell responses to AZD1222 COVID-19 vaccine. Libraries were prepared by immunoSEQ multiplex PCR; TCRdb keeps only in-frame clonotypes and omits some of them. The data show 65,000 to 75,000 clones, with roughly 82% seen just once and around 5% held by the top ten. The source was peripheral blood, collected on day 0 of AZD1222 vaccination. The receptors come from an adult in good health. Each CDR3 is given with its conserved first and last residue. A D gene is named only where the DNA matches it firmly. Clone size appears in some rows only: once, few, many, or a class for an expanded clone.

D gene: TRBD1; V gene: TRBV19; J gene: TRBJ2-4; clone size: -; CDR3 protein: CASSTGQGPPTIQYF; CDR3 DNA: TGTGCCAGTAGTACGGGACAGGGACCCCCGACTATTCAGTACTTC
D gene: TRBD1; V gene: TRBV7-9; J gene: TRBJ2-5; clone size: few; CDR3 protein: CASSSTSGTVSWGETQYF; CDR3 DNA: TGTGCCAGCAGCTCGACGTCAGGGACAGTCTCCTGGGGGGAGACCCAGTACTTC
D gene: -; V gene: TRBV7-2; J gene: TRBJ2-7; clone size: -; CDR3 protein: CASSSGGIRKGHEQYF; CDR3 DNA: TGTGCCAGCAGCTCAGGAGGGATCCGAAAGGGACACGAGCAGTACTTC
D gene: -; V gene: TRBV9; J gene: TRBJ1-4; clone size: -; CDR3 protein: CASSVGSVATNEKLFF; CDR3 DNA: TGTGCCAGCAGCGTAGGAAGTGTCGCAACTAATGAAAAACTGTTTTTT
D gene: TRBD1; V gene: TRBV5-1; J gene: TRBJ2-7; clone size: -; CDR3 protein: CASSDRDRSSYEQYF; CDR3 DNA: TGCGCCAGCAGCGACCGGGACAGGAGCTCCTACGAGCAGTACTTC
D gene: -; V gene: TRBV2; J gene: TRBJ2-7; clone size: -; CDR3 protein: CASSVNQGQYF; CDR3 DNA: TGTGCCAGCAGTGTAAATCAGGGGCAGTACTTC
D gene: TRBD1; V gene: TRBV4-1; J gene: TRBJ2-7; clone size: -; CDR3 protein: CASSRGQGLSGEQYF; CDR3 DNA: TGCGCCAGCAGCCGCGGACAGGGTTTGTCGGGCGAGCAGTACTTC
D gene: -; V gene: TRBV11-2; J gene: TRBJ2-5; clone size: once; CDR3 protein: CASTPWTETQYF; CDR3 DNA: TGTGCCAGCACCCCCTGGACGGAGACCCAGTACTTC
D gene: -; V gene: TRBV6-5; J gene: TRBJ2-7; clone size: -; CDR3 protein: CASSKKTDGTYEQYF; CDR3 DNA: TGTGCCAGCAGTAAAAAAACGGACGGAACCTACGAGCAGTACTTC
D gene: -; V gene: TRBV6-2/TRBV6-3; J gene: TRBJ2-3; clone size: -; CDR3 protein: CASSYSVTAPHSTDTQYF; CDR3 DNA: TGTGCCAGCAGTTATTCCGTGACCGCCCCCCATAGCACAGATACGCAGTATTTT
D gene: -; V gene: TRBV19; J gene: TRBJ2-2; clone size: -; CDR3 protein: CASSIGINTGELFF; CDR3 DNA: TGTGCCAGTAGTATTGGTATAAACACCGGGGAGCTGTTTTTT
D gene: -; V gene: TRBV29-1; J gene: TRBJ2-7; clone size: -; CDR3 protein: CSVVDNSYEQYF; CDR3 DNA: TGCAGCGTTGTGGACAACTCCTACGAGCAGTACTTC
D gene: TRBD2; V gene: TRBV3-1/TRBV3-2; J gene: TRBJ2-1; clone size: -; CDR3 protein: CASSQDTRVLAGGANEQFF; CDR3 DNA: TGTGCCAGCAGCCAAGATACCCGAGTCTTAGCGGGGGGCGCCAATGAGCAGTTCTTC
D gene: -; V gene: TRBV3-1/TRBV3-2; J gene: TRBJ2-2; clone size: -; CDR3 protein: CASSHFSGELFF; CDR3 DNA: TGTGCCAGCAGCCATTTTTCCGGGGAGCTGTTTTTT
D gene: TRBD2; V gene: TRBV29-1; J gene: TRBJ2-7; clone size: -; CDR3 protein: CSVAGGVPYEQYF; CDR3 DNA: TGCAGCGTTGCGGGAGGGGTCCCCTACGAGCAGTACTTC
D gene: -; V gene: TRBV24-1; J gene: TRBJ2-5; clone size: -; CDR3 protein: CATSDWRGETQYF; CDR3 DNA: TGTGCCACCAGTGATTGGAGAGGGGAGACCCAGTACTTC
D gene: -; V gene: TRBV7-8; J gene: TRBJ2-7; clone size: -; CDR3 protein: CASTRYGEPNYEQYF; CDR3 DNA: TGTGCCAGCACCCGCTACGGGGAACCAAACTACGAGCAGTACTTC
D gene: -; V gene: TRBV7-8; J gene: TRBJ2-1; clone size: few; CDR3 protein: CASTPSDYNEQFF; CDR3 DNA: TGTGCCAGCACTCCTAGCGACTACAATGAGCAGTTCTTC
D gene: -; V gene: TRBV11-2; J gene: TRBJ1-1; clone size: -; CDR3 protein: CASSLVQNTEAFF; CDR3 DNA: TGTGCCAGCAGCTTAGTCCAGAACACTGAAGCTTTCTTT
D gene: TRBD2; V gene: TRBV5-5; J gene: TRBJ2-7; clone size: -; CDR3 protein: CASSFVDGRPEQYF; CDR3 DNA: TGTGCCAGCAGCTTTGTGGACGGGAGGCCCGAGCAGTACTTC
D gene: -; V gene: TRBV27; J gene: TRBJ1-2; clone size: few; CDR3 protein: CASSRGSSNYGYTF; CDR3 DNA: TGTGCCAGCAGTAGGGGCAGTTCAAACTATGGCTACACCTTC
D gene: -; V gene: TRBV30; J gene: TRBJ1-5; clone size: -; CDR3 protein: CAWTGRANQPQHF; CDR3 DNA: TGTGCCTGGACTGGCAGGGCTAATCAGCCCCAGCATTTT
D gene: -; V gene: TRBV10-3; J gene: TRBJ1-6; clone size: -; CDR3 protein: CAISDTWGDSPLHF; CDR3 DNA: TGTGCCATCAGTGACACTTGGGGGGATTCACCCCTCCACTTT
D gene: -; V gene: TRBV6-5; J gene: TRBJ2-7; clone size: -; CDR3 protein: CASSYRVTSYEQYF; CDR3 DNA: TGTGCCAGCAGTTACAGGGTCACCTCCTACGAGCAGTACTTC
D gene: TRBD1; V gene: TRBV28; J gene: TRBJ2-7; clone size: -; CDR3 protein: CASSYGQGKGDEQYF; CDR3 DNA: TGTGCCAGCAGTTATGGACAGGGGAAGGGGGACGAGCAGTACTTC
D gene: TRBD1; V gene: TRBV5-1; J gene: TRBJ1-2; clone size: -; CDR3 protein: CASSPRQGAGYGYTF; CDR3 DNA: TGCGCCAGCAGCCCAAGACAGGGGGCAGGCTATGGCTACACCTTC
D gene: TRBD1; V gene: TRBV11-2; J gene: TRBJ2-1; clone size: -; CDR3 protein: CASSPLTGGIANEQFF; CDR3 DNA: TGTGCCAGCAGCCCGTTGACAGGGGGCATCGCTAATGAGCAGTTCTTC
D gene: TRBD2; V gene: TRBV18; J gene: TRBJ2-2; clone size: -; CDR3 protein: CASSPAGTRNTGELFF; CDR3 DNA: TGTGCCAGCTCACCTGCCGGGACTAGGAACACCGGGGAGCTGTTTTTT
D gene: -; V gene: TRBV9; J gene: TRBJ1-2; clone size: -; CDR3 protein: CARGGGGYTF; CDR3 DNA: TGTGCCCGCGGGGGAGGGGGCTACACCTTC
D gene: -; V gene: TRBV6-6; J gene: TRBJ1-2; clone size: -; CDR3 protein: CASSQWAGRESANYGYTF; CDR3 DNA: TGTGCCAGCAGTCAATGGGCGGGACGGGAATCCGCTAACTATGGCTACACCTTC
D gene: -; V gene: TRBV15; J gene: TRBJ2-3; clone size: -; CDR3 protein: CATSRGRAIADTQYF; CDR3 DNA: TGTGCCACCAGCAGAGGGCGCGCTATCGCAGATACGCAGTATTTT
D gene: -; V gene: TRBV6-1; J gene: TRBJ1-6; clone size: -; CDR3 protein: CASSEWGYNSPLHF; CDR3 DNA: TGTGCCAGCAGTGAATGGGGGTATAATTCACCCCTCCACTTT
D gene: -; V gene: TRBV11-2; J gene: TRBJ2-5; clone size: once; CDR3 protein: CASSSQVARETQYF; CDR3 DNA: TGTGCCAGCAGTTCTCAGGTTGCCCGTGAGACCCAGTACTTC